What follows are 11 T cell receptor beta chains derived from one specimen sequenced in a study of a mutant IDH1 vaccine in newly diagnosed glioma. Assay: immunoSEQ multiplex PCR; the TCRdb copy retains only in-frame clones and omits some. The data contain 55,000 to 70,000 clones, 86% of them singletons. Regarding time point: baseline, week 1 (first vaccination visit). Specified treatment: pre-vaccination baseline after standard-of-care therapy. Sequencing was performed on PBMCs, taken from a glioma patient treated with radiotherapy, temozolomide or both. Source of these receptors: a young man with glioma.

V gene TRBV18 combines with J gene TRBJ1-4; 7 bases map to TRBD1. Germline trimming cut 3 bases from V and 0 bases from J; bases unmatched to any gene: 13. Germline V gives CDR1 KGHSH, CDR2 LQKENI. The CDR3 extends over 19 amino acids. The CDR3 nucleotides read TGTGCCAGCTCACCCTGGACAGGAACCTCGCTTGCAACTAATGAAAAACTGTTTTTT. Translating it yields CASSPWTGTSLATNEKLFF.

The V call is TRBV11-2, the J call TRBJ2-1; TRBD2 matches 11 bases. Germline trimming cut 5 bases from V and 14 bases from J; bases unmatched to any gene: 5. Germline V gene sequence: CDR1 SGHAT, CDR2 FQNNGV. This CDR3 has 12 residues. DNA of the CDR3: TGTGCCAGCAGCACCTTAGCGGGGGGGGAGTTCTTC. Its translation is CASSTLAGGEFF.

This clone was seen just once. The J gene is TRBJ1-1, the V gene TRBV6-1, with TRBD1 as a possible D gene (5 bases). This CDR3 comprises 16 residues. V was pared by 3 bases and J by 3 bases, with 17 bases between. Per the germline V gene, CDR1 is MNHNS and CDR2 is SASEGT. This chain's CDR3 is CASSDSRYRGDTEAFF. In DNA, the CDR3 is TGTGCCAGCAGTGATAGCCGATACAGAGGGGACACTGAAGCTTTCTTT.

CDR3 nucleotides: TGTGCCAGCAGCTCCCCCTTTGACAGGGAGAACACTGAAGCTTTCTTT. Protein product: CASSSPFDRENTEAFF. The V and J genes are TRBV5-6 and TRBJ1-1; 7 nucleotides line up with TRBD1. The germline gives CDR1 SGHDT, CDR2 YYEEEE. Unmatched junction bases numbered 9, after V lost 3 bases and J lost 1 base. This CDR3 comprises 16 residues.

This chain uses TRBV11-2 with TRBJ1-4, with D perhaps matching TRBD1 (6 bases). With 2 bases removed from V and 7 bases from J, the gap between germline ends came to 11 bases. CDR3 length equals 14 residues. The germline gives CDR1 SGHAT, CDR2 FQNNGV. CDR3 region: CASSLSRGGEKLFF. CDR3 DNA sequence: TGTGCCAGCAGCTTAAGCAGGGGAGGTGAAAAACTGTTTTTT.

The CDR3 here is CASSLYPGHNTGELFF. The CDR3 region has the DNA TGCGCCAGCAGCTTGTACCCGGGACATAACACCGGGGAGCTGTTTTTT. This rearrangement joins TRBV5-1 to TRBJ2-2; D perhaps matches TRBD1 (6 bases). Trimming took off 1 base at V and 2 bases at J, with 12 bases between the two ends. Germline CDR1 is SGHRS and CDR2 is YFSETQ. The CDR3 has 16 residues.

The rearrangement uses TRBV28 and TRBJ1-6; D is unresolved. This CDR3 comprises 12 residues. V lost 4 bases, J lost 14 bases, and 12 bases lay in between. CDR1 MDHEN and CDR2 SYDVKM come from the germline V gene. CDR3 DNA: TGTGCCAGCAGTTCCCCGAGAAAAACCCTCCACTTT. This encodes CASSSPRKTLHF.

This chain connects TRBV19 to TRBJ1-4, with a tentative D call TRBD1 (5 bases). Trimming shortened V by 1 base and J by 1 base, and 10 bases separated the two germline ends. Germline CDR1 is LNHDA and CDR2 is SQIVND (reference sequence). The CDR3 loop spans 16 amino acids. The CDR3 spells CASSIGQRLTNEKLFF. As DNA, the CDR3 is TGTGCCAGTAGTATAGGACAGCGCCTAACTAATGAAAAACTGTTTTTT.

The chain recombines TRBV11-3 with TRBJ1-4; D unresolved. CDR3 length equals 15 residues. CDR1 and CDR2 from the germline V gene are SGHNT and YENEEA. Trimming removed 6 bases at V and 0 bases at J, with 11 bases between. DNA of the CDR3: TGTGCCAGCAGTCGCGTACCTGCAACTAATGAAAAACTGTTTTTT. The encoded protein is CASSRVPATNEKLFF.

The V and J genes are TRBV19 and TRBJ1-4; 8 positions match TRBD1. V was clipped by 1 base and J by 5 bases; unmatched bases: 6. There are 16 residues in the CDR3. CDR1 and CDR2 from the germline V gene are LNHDA and SQIVND (reference sequence). CDR3 sequence: CASSIGQGARNEKLFF. The DNA of the CDR3 is TGTGCCAGTAGTATAGGGCAGGGGGCGCGGAATGAAAAACTGTTTTTT. Variable domain in full (rest from reference TRBV19 and TRBJ1-4): DGGITQSPKYLFRKEGQNVTLSCEQNLNHDAMYWYRQDPGQGLRLIYYSQIVNDFQKGDIAEGYSVSREKKESFPLTVTSAQKNPTAFYLCASSIGQGARNEKLFFGSGTQLSVL.

The V call is TRBV19, the J call TRBJ1-5, with D unresolved. Germline V gene lookup returns CDR1 LNHDA and CDR2 SQIVND (reference sequence). The V gene lost 0 bases and the J gene lost 10 bases, with 19 bases spanning the gap. The CDR3 is 16 residues long. In nucleotides, the CDR3 is TGTGCCAGTAGTATAGATCATTTAGTCGGGCCTATCCCCCAGCATTTT. This codes for CASSIDHLVGPIPQHF.